These 29 T cell receptor beta chains share one sample of origin, sequenced in a study of shared clonotypes between healthy human individuals. TCRdb keeps only in-frame clones here, not all; method: immunoSEQ multiplex PCR. The sample holds a few million clones; approximately 90% are singletons and the top ten take 0.3% to 0.4%. Input material: naive CD4+ T cells from PBMCs. The subset denotes: CD45RA+ positively selected. The receptors here all came from a young man in good health. Some clones in this sample may be carry-over from other donors' samples.

The chain is built from TRBV5-1 and TRBJ2-7; 7 nucleotides match TRBD1. Per germline, CDR1 SGHRS and CDR2 YFSETQ. The CDR3 length is 17 residues. Losses at the gene ends were 0 bases for V and 0 bases for J; bases not matched to a gene: 9. The CDR3 DNA follows: TGCGCCAGCAGCTTGGTGGGACAGCCCAGGAGCTCCTACGAGCAGTACTTC. Encoded protein: CASSLVGQPRSSYEQYF.

J is TRBJ2-7 and V is TRBV28, with 10 bases identical to TRBD2. Germline CDR1 MDHEN, CDR2 SYDVKM. The CDR3 has 16 amino acids. The junction had 11 bases not matched to a gene; V was cut back by 5 bases and J by 4 bases. The CDR3, as DNA: TGTGCCAGCAGTCCCCATTACAGGACTAGCGGATACGAGCAGTACTTC. It is translated as CASSPHYRTSGYEQYF.

This clone has only a few counts. The rearrangement uses TRBV5-1 and TRBJ1-1; TRBD1 is a possible D gene (6 bases). The V gene's germline CDR1 is SGHRS and CDR2 YFSETQ. This CDR3 region has 14 residues. Between the trimmed V and J ends, which lost 6 bases and 3 bases, there was a span of 15 bases. The CDR3 DNA is TGCGCCAGCAATCCACGAGGGGGTGACACTGAAGCTTTCTTT. Translated, it gives CASNPRGGDTEAFF.

The chain employs TRBV5-1 and TRBJ1-3; possibly TRBD1 for D (5 bases). Per the germline V gene, CDR1 is SGHRS and CDR2 is YFSETQ. The CDR3 sequence is 15 residues long. The V and J ends lost 3 bases and 1 base respectively, with 11 bases between them. CDR3 sequence reads: CASSSGTESGNTIYF. Here the CDR3 DNA reads TGCGCCAGCAGCTCAGGGACCGAGTCTGGAAACACCATATATTTT.

The rearrangement joins TRBV28 to TRBJ1-5; 7 bases match TRBD1. The trim removed 3 bases at V and 5 bases at J, leaving 7 bases unmatched. This CDR3 is 15 amino acids long. Germline CDR1 reads MDHEN; CDR2 reads SYDVKM. CDR3 region: CASSLGQRRHQPQHF. In DNA, the CDR3 is TGTGCCAGCAGTTTGGGACAGCGGAGACATCAGCCCCAGCATTTT. The variable domain in full, with the rest retrieved from reference TRBV28 and TRBJ1-5, is DVKVTQSSRYLVKRTGEKVFLECVQDMDHENMFWYRQDPGLGLRLIYFSYDVKMKEKGDIPEGYSVSREKKERFSLILESASTNQTSMYLCASSLGQRRHQPQHFGDGTRLSIL.

The rearrangement uses TRBV6-5 and TRBJ2-7, with 7 bases aligning to TRBD2. The CDR3 is 16 amino acids. Trimming cost V 2 bases and J 2 bases; bases outside gene matches: 9. Germline V gene sequence: CDR1 MNHEY, CDR2 SVGAGI. This CDR3 reads CASSYQGREPTYEQYF. The CDR3 DNA reads as TGTGCCAGCAGTTACCAAGGGCGGGAGCCGACCTACGAGCAGTACTTC.

V gene TRBV18 combines with J gene TRBJ1-1; 8 bases line up with TRBD1. J gave up 0 bases and V 2 bases, and 5 bases lay outside the gene matches. This CDR3 region has 16 residues. Looked up from germline, CDR1 is KGHSH and CDR2 is LQKENI. CDR3 in DNA: TGTGCCAGCTCACCAATTCAGGGGGCGATGAACACTGAAGCTTTCTTT. Amino acid sequence: CASSPIQGAMNTEAFF.

The genes are TRBV5-3 and TRBJ2-7, with D possibly matching TRBD2 (5 bases). TRBV5-3 is designated an ORF whose function remains uncertain. Trimming took off 6 bases at V and 1 base at J, with 20 bases between the two ends. CDR3 length: 16 residues. As DNA, the CDR3 is TGTGCCAGAACCCCCGTCGAAGCCGACTATTCCTACGAGCAGTACTTC. Its protein product is CARTPVEADYSYEQYF.

The chain couples TRBV13 to TRBJ1-1; perhaps TRBD1 as D (6 bases). V was trimmed by 4 bases and J by 0 bases, leaving 12 bases between them. The V gene's germline CDR1 is PRHDT and CDR2 FYEKMQ (reference sequence). CDR3 length: 15 amino acids. In nucleotides, the CDR3 is TGTGCCAGCAGCTATAGGGGGGCCATGAACACTGAAGCTTTCTTT. Translation: CASSYRGAMNTEAFF. Together with reference TRBV13 and TRBJ1-1, the CDR3 gives the full variable domain: AAGVIQSPRHLIKEKRETATLKCYPIPRHDTVYWYQQGPGQDPQFLISFYEKMQSDKGSIPDRFSAQQFSDYHSELNMSSLELGDSALYFCASSYRGAMNTEAFFGQGTRLTVV.

The chain combines TRBV4-2 with TRBJ1-3; no clear D gene. This CDR3 region has 14 residues. Between the trimmed V and J ends, which lost 5 bases and 1 base, there was a span of 9 bases. Germline-derived CDR1 and CDR2 are LGHNA and YNFKEQ. This CDR3 is CASSIRVSGNTIYF. DNA of the CDR3: TGTGCCAGCAGCATAAGGGTTTCTGGAAACACCATATATTTT.

This sequence joins TRBV19 and TRBJ1-1; 7 nucleotides match TRBD1. The germline gives CDR1 LNHDA, CDR2 SQIVND (reference sequence). This CDR3 spans 16 amino acids. V was pared by 7 bases and J by 1 base, with 12 bases of the junction left unmatched. For the CDR3, the DNA is TGTGCCAGTAACCTAACGGGACAGACCGGGAACACTGAAGCTTTCTTT. Its protein is CASNLTGQTGNTEAFF.

The chain links TRBV7-3 to TRBJ2-1, with D maybe TRBD2 (6 bases). V was pared by 4 bases and J by 8 bases, with 21 bases between. Per germline, CDR1 SGHTA and CDR2 FQGTGA. The CDR3 loop spans 16 amino acids. The CDR3 nucleotides read TGTGCCAGCAGCTCGGGACGGCAGGAGGGAGTCGATGAGCAGTTCTTC. Its translation is CASSSGRQEGVDEQFF.

The V gene is TRBV11-2, the J gene TRBJ2-7; TRBD2 matches 13 bases. Germline-derived CDR1 and CDR2 are SGHAT and FQNNGV. Trimming at V came to 1 base and at J to 4 bases, leaving 7 bases not matched to a gene. CDR3 size: 17 residues. CDR3 DNA sequence: TGTGCCAGCAGCTTAGGTCGCGGGACTAGCGGGACTTACGAGCAGTACTTC. Protein product: CASSLGRGTSGTYEQYF. The full variable domain, rest sourced from reference TRBV11-2 and TRBJ2-7, is EAGVAQSPRYKIIEKRQSVAFWCNPISGHATLYWYQQILGQGPKLLIQFQNNGVVDDSQLPKDRFSAERLKGVDSTLKIQPAKLEDSAVYLCASSLGRGTSGTYEQYFGPGTRLTVT.

Here the CDR3 DNA reads TGTGCCAGCAGCCCTCGGAGGACCTATAACACTGAAGCTTTCTTT. Its translation is CASSPRRTYNTEAFF. The V gene is TRBV14, the J gene TRBJ1-1; no clear D gene. CDR3 length equals 15 residues. Trimming took off 4 bases at V and 2 bases at J, with 14 bases between the two ends. From germline, CDR1 is SGHDN and CDR2 FVKESK.

V and J are TRBV27 and TRBJ2-5; 8 bases align to TRBD2. Germline CDR1 MNHEY, CDR2 SMNVEV (reference sequence). Trimming cost V 5 bases and J 2 bases; bases outside gene matches: 25. CDR3 size: 21 residues. CDR3 sequence (DNA): TGTGCCAGCAGTCCCCGGGGGGCGCGGGGGGAGACCCGTTCCTTTCAAGAGACCCAGTACTTC. This translates into CASSPRGARGETRSFQETQYF.

The V and J genes are TRBV5-4 and TRBJ2-2; D not certain. This CDR3 region has 15 residues. V was shortened by 1 base and J by 7 bases, with 14 bases between the two germline ends. Germline-derived CDR1 and CDR2 are SGHNT and YYREEE (reference sequence). The CDR3 sequence is CASSLLGPAVGELFF. CDR3 sequence (DNA): TGTGCCAGCAGCTTGTTGGGCCCCGCGGTCGGGGAGCTGTTTTTT.

This clone was found a few times. V is TRBV6-1 and J is TRBJ1-4; TRBD1 aligns across 8 bases. Losses at the gene ends were 0 bases for V and 8 bases for J; bases not matched to a gene: 8. Germline V gene sequence: CDR1 MNHNS, CDR2 SASEGT. The CDR3 has 16 amino acids. CDR3 region: CASSEARGPLPEKLFF. CDR3 nucleotides: TGTGCCAGCAGTGAAGCCAGGGGGCCCCTGCCCGAAAAACTGTTTTTT.

The chain couples TRBV28 to TRBJ2-3, with D tentatively TRBD1 (6 bases). This CDR3 has 15 residues. CDR1 and CDR2 (germline): MDHEN, SYDVKM. V was cut by 5 bases and J by 1 base, with 13 bases left in between. The CDR3 loop is CASSGRGEGTDTQYF. The CDR3 DNA is TGTGCCAGCAGTGGCAGGGGAGAGGGCACAGATACGCAGTATTTT.

This chain links TRBV29-1 with TRBJ1-1; tentatively, D is TRBD1 (5 bases). There are 13 residues in the CDR3. V was cut by 4 bases and J by 2 bases, with 11 bases left in between. CDR1 is SQVTM, CDR2 ANQGSEA, per germline. CDR3 amino acids: CSVGRQQNTEAFF. CDR3 coding DNA: TGCAGCGTTGGAAGACAGCAAAACACTGAAGCTTTCTTT. The complete variable domain, with remaining parts taken from reference TRBV29-1 and TRBJ1-1, reads SAVISQKPSRDICQRGTSLTIQCQVDSQVTMMFWYRQQPGQSLTLIATANQGSEATYESGFVIDKFPISRPNLTFSTLTVSNMSPEDSSIYLCSVGRQQNTEAFFGQGTRLTVV.

The CDR3 reads CASSNRGQGYNEQFF. The DNA for the CDR3 is TGCGCCAGCAGTAACCGGGGACAGGGTTACAATGAGCAGTTCTTC. V usage is TRBV10-1 and J usage is TRBJ2-1, with TRBD1 matching over 9 bases. J lost 4 bases, V lost 5 bases, and 6 bases had no gene match. Germline CDR1 WNHNN, CDR2 SYGVQD (reference sequence). CDR3 length: 15 amino acids.

This CDR3 is CASSLPGANGAFF. Written as DNA, the CDR3 is TGTGCCAGCAGCTTGCCAGGGGCGAATGGGGCTTTCTTT. V usage is TRBV5-4 and J usage is TRBJ1-1; a possible D gene is TRBD1 (6 bases). Trimming removed 1 base from V and 11 bases from J, with 15 bases in between. This CDR3 is 13 amino acids long. Germline CDR1 and CDR2: SGHNT and YYREEE (reference sequence). The full variable domain, rest sourced from reference TRBV5-4 and TRBJ1-1, is ETGVTQSPTHLIKTRGQQVTLRCSSQSGHNTVSWYQQALGQGPQFIFQYYREEENGRGNFPPRFSGLQFPNYSSELNVNALELDDSALYLCASSLPGANGAFFGQGTRLTVV.

The CDR3 sequence: CASSLGRTSGRTFDEQFF. CDR3 sequence (DNA): TGTGCCAGCAGCTTAGGTAGGACTAGCGGGAGAACGTTCGATGAGCAGTTCTTC. This chain connects TRBV7-9 to TRBJ2-1; 13 positions agree with TRBD2. CDR3 size: 18 residues. V lost 1 base to trimming and J lost 8 bases; unmatched junction nucleotides: 11. Germline values: CDR1 SEHNR, CDR2 FQNEAQ (reference sequence).

The chain links TRBV7-9 to TRBJ2-5; D call uncertain. Deletions cut 1 base from V and 8 bases from J, with 8 bases between. Germline CDR1 and CDR2: SEHNR and FQNEAQ (reference sequence). This CDR3 has 12 residues. This CDR3 reads CASSLGPSTQYF. The CDR3 DNA reads as TGTGCCAGCAGCTTAGGACCAAGTACCCAGTACTTC.

In this sample, this clone turned up once. The CDR3 DNA is TGCGCCAGCAGTCTACCCGGGACTAGCGGGAGCCGGAGGAGCTACAATGAGCAGTTCTTC. Translating gives CASSLPGTSGSRRSYNEQFF. The V and J genes are TRBV5-1 and TRBJ2-1, with TRBD2 identical over 14 bases. This CDR3 region has 20 residues. In germline, CDR1 is SGHRS, CDR2 YFSETQ. V lost 5 bases and J lost 3; bases outside the gene matches: 16.

With respect to this clone: Other DNA sequences within the sample encode an identical CDR3. The chain joins TRBV20-1 to TRBJ1-1; D is perhaps TRBD1 (5 bases). V was shortened by 4 bases and J by 8 bases, with 8 bases between the two germline ends. This CDR3 is 10 amino acids long. Germline CDR1 reads DFQATT; CDR2 reads SNEGSKA (reference sequence). Written as DNA, the CDR3 is TGCAGTGCTACTGGGACCGAAGCTTTCTTT. Translating it yields CSATGTEAFF.

This clone was seen a single time. The chain combines TRBV2 with TRBJ1-4; 10 bases are a match to TRBD1. The CDR3 has 15 amino acids. Per germline, CDR1 SNHLY and CDR2 FYNNEI. V trimming: 6 bases; J trimming: 4 bases; junction bases outside the gene matches: 5. The CDR3 region is CASSRQGADNEKLFF. CDR3 nucleotides: TGTGCCAGCAGCCGACAGGGGGCGGATAATGAAAAACTGTTTTTT.

This chain uses TRBV10-3 with TRBJ2-5; the D call may be TRBD1 or TRBD2 (5 bases each). V lost 3 bases, J lost 6 bases, and 11 bases lay in between. This CDR3 region has 13 residues. The germline CDR1 and CDR2 sequences are ENHRY and SYGVKD. The CDR3 is CAISDQGPKTQYF. The CDR3 DNA sequence: TGTGCCATCAGTGATCAGGGACCTAAGACCCAGTACTTC.

Comments on this clone: Other DNA variants within this sample encode the same CDR3. The rearrangement uses TRBV5-1 and TRBJ1-3; 7 positions match TRBD1. Looked up from germline, CDR1 is SGHRS and CDR2 is YFSETQ. The CDR3 runs to 14 residues. The junction had 2 bases not matched to a gene; V was cut back by 3 bases and J by 2 bases. The chain's CDR3 is CASSYDRAGNTIYF. DNA for the CDR3: TGCGCCAGCAGCTATGACAGGGCTGGAAACACCATATATTTT.

The sample holds one count of this clone. The chain recombines TRBV5-1 with TRBJ2-1, with 7 bases identical to TRBD1. Germline CDR1 reads SGHRS; CDR2 reads YFSETQ. This CDR3 is 15 amino acids long. The ends lost 2 bases at V and 6 bases at J; junction bases unmatched: 8. DNA of the CDR3: TGCGCCAGCAGCTTACCCCTGACAGGGCCCAATGAGCAGTTCTTC. It specifies CASSLPLTGPNEQFF.